The T cell receptor (beta chain) described here comes from a study of T cell responses to AZD1222 COVID-19 vaccine. TCRdb's table, derived via immunoSEQ multiplex PCR, lists solely in-frame clones and lacks some. The sample records around 170,000 clones, 90% being singletons. With 4 bases clipped from V and 1 base from J, the junction kept 3 bases outside the gene matches. The germline CDR1 and CDR2 sequences are KGHSH and LQKENI. The CDR3 loop spans 14 amino acids. The source is an adult in good health. The gene calls are TRBV18 and TRBJ2-5; 7 positions agree with TRBD1. This material consisted of peripheral blood, taken on day 0 of AZD1222 vaccination. CDR3 nucleotides: TGTGCCAGCTCACAATGGGACAGCCAAGAGACCCAGTACTTC. As protein: CASSQWDSQETQYF. Variable domain in full (rest from reference TRBV18 and TRBJ2-5): NAGVMQNPRHLVRRRGQEARLRCSPMKGHSHVYWYRQLPEEGLKFMVYLQKENIIDESGMPKERFSAEFPKEGPSILRIQQVVRGDSAAYFCASSQWDSQETQYFGPGTRLLVL.